This T cell receptor (beta chain) was sequenced in a study of blood T cell repertoires in COVID-19. Study as a whole: Donors in the United States, Italy and Spain gave samples during acute or convalescent COVID-19. PBMCs, B-cell-depleted T cells, or T cells provided the cDNA or gDNA that made up the material.

Germline V lookup: CDR1 MNHEY, CDR2 SVGAGI. This CDR3 spans 16 amino acids. V lost 2 bases and J lost 4; bases outside the gene matches: 6. The authors' processing: Estimated nucleated cell counts came from reference gene primer amplification. TCRdb's copy holds only in-frame clones and misses some; the assay was immunoSEQ multiplex PCR. V and J calls and clone size follow that table, whereas D and trimming were derived from the DNA. The repertoire holds a few hundred thousand clones, with around 92% as singletons. This rearrangement joins TRBV6-5 to TRBJ1-1; 11 bases align to TRBD1. The TCR comes from a man aged 18-30 years who had recovered from COVID-19. The sequenced sample consisted of peripheral blood. The CDR3 coding sequence is TGTGCCAGCAGTTACAGGACAGGGGGCGTAGGCACTGAAGCTTTCTTT. It translates to CASSYRTGGVGTEAFF.